This T cell receptor (beta chain) was sequenced in a study of CD8 T cells in Susac syndrome. It was with random hexamers that about 0.45 to 1 ug RNA was reverse transcribed. The authors amplified TCR beta CDR3 across 54 Vbeta and 13 Jbeta using immunoSEQ multiplex PCR. TCRdb used MiXCR to reprocess the immunoSEQ multiplex PCR reads, holding one entry per CDR3 protein. Among 300,000 or so distinct CDR3 sequences listed, about 90% were seen once. The V end lost 7 bases, the J end lost 0 bases, and 7 bases lay between the germline ends. The CDR3 length is 13 residues. Notes on the study in general: The relatively small number of individuals in the TCR sequencing and HLA analysis was acknowledged by the study.

Relapsing-remitting disease, either stable or active, was present in the multiple sclerosis controls, who were treatment-naive patients. In regard to this clonotype: The antigen is unknown.

The source is a human donor with multiple sclerosis. The chain carries TRBV12-3 or TRBV12-4 and TRBJ1-5, with D unresolved. Material for sequencing was CD4+ T cells from PBMCs. The CDR3 bases are TGTGCCAGCAACCCAAATAGCAATCAGCCCCAGCATTTT. It translates to CASNPNSNQPQHF.